The TCR beta chain described here comes from a study of OX40 agonist ivuxolimab in advanced cancers. Study context: The diagnoses of dose-escalation patients were hepatocellular carcinoma, melanoma, renal cell or head and neck cancer. Participants, 80% to 90% male, averaged approximately 60 years of age, ranging from about 23 to 80. Study conclusions and caveats: Still undetermined is the antigen specificity of the expanded peripheral T cells. CD8+ T cells showed, on average, more clonal expansion than CD4+ cells.

This CDR3 contains 15 residues. V shed 2 bases and J 0 bases; nucleotides not matched to a gene: 0. CDR1 and CDR2 (germline): MNHEY, SVGAGI. Comment on this clone: What it recognizes is unknown. This same CDR3 is encoded by further DNA sequences in the sample.

Clones were read by immunoSEQ multiplex PCR, and TCRdb kept only the in-frame ones, dropping some. The data hold 65,000 to 95,000 clones, with approximately 85% observed a single time. The clonotype comes from an adult with an advanced solid tumor such as melanoma, head and neck, liver or kidney cancer. The chain carries TRBV6-5 and TRBJ2-7; the match to TRBD2 covers 11 bases. This sample comprised CD4+ or CD8+ T cells sorted from blood, obtained in a trial of the OX40 agonist ivuxolimab. CDR3 sequence reads: CASSYGLAGSYEQYF. CDR3 bases: TGTGCCAGCAGTTACGGACTAGCGGGCTCCTACGAGCAGTACTTC.